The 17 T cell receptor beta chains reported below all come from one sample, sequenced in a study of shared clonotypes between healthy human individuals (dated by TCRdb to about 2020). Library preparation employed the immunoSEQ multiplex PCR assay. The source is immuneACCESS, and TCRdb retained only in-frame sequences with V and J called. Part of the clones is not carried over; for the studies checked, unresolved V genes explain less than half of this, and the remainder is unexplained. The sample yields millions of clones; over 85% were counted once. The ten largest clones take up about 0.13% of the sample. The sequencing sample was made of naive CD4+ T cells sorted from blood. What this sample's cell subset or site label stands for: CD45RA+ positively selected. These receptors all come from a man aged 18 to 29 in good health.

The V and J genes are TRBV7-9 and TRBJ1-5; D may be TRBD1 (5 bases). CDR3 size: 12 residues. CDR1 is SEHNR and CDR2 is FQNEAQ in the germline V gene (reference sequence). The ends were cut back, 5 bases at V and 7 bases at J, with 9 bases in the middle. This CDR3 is CASSRDGQPQHF. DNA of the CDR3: TGTGCCAGCAGCAGGGACGGACAGCCCCAGCATTTT. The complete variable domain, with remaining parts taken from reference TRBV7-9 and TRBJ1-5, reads DTGVSQNPRHKITKRGQNVTFRCDPISEHNRLYWYRQTLGQGPEFLTYFQNEAQLEKSRLLSDRFSAERPKGSFSTLEIQRTEQGDSAMYLCASSRDGQPQHFGDGTRLSIL.

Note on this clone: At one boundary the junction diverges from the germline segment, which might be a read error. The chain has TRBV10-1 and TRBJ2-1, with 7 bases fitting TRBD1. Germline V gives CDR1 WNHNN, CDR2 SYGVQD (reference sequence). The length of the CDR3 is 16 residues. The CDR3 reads CASSAGSLTGINEQFF. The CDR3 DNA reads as TGCGCCAGTAGTGCCGGTAGTTTGACAGGGATCAATGAGCAGTTCTTC.

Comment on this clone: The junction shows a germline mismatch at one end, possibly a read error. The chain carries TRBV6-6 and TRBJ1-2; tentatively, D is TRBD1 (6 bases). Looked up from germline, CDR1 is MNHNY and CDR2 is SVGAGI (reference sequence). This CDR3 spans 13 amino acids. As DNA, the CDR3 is TGTGCCAGCACTTACAGGGACCTCTATGGCTACACCTTC. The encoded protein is CASTYRDLYGYTF.

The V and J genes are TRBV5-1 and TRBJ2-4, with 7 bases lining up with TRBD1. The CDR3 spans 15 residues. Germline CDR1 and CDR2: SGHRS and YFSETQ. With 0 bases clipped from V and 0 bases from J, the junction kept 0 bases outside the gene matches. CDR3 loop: CASSLGTGAKNIQYF. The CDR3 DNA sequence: TGCGCCAGCAGCTTGGGGACAGGAGCCAAAAACATTCAGTACTTC.

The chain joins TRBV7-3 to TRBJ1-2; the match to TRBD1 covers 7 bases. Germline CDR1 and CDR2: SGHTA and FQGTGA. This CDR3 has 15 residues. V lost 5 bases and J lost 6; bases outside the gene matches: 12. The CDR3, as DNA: TGTGCCAGCAGCCCAAGGGGGCAGGGGCGGAATGGCTACACCTTC. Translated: CASSPRGQGRNGYTF.

CDR3 DNA: TGTGCCAGCAGCCCTACCGGACTAGCGGGAAATTATTTCTTC. Translation: CASSPTGLAGNYFF. This sequence joins TRBV7-2 and TRBJ2-1; 12 nucleotides agree with TRBD2. Germline V gene data show CDR1 as SGHTA and CDR2 as FQGNSA. The V and J ends lost 5 bases and 16 bases, in that order; junction bases with no gene match: 12. The CDR3 is made up of 14 amino acids. Full variable domain (remainder filled in from reference TRBV7-2 and TRBJ2-1): GAGVSQSPSNKVTEKGKDVELRCDPISGHTALYWYRQSLGQGLEFLIYFQGNSAPDKSGLPSDRFSAERTGGSVSTLTIQRTQQEDSAVYLCASSPTGLAGNYFFGPGTRLTVL.

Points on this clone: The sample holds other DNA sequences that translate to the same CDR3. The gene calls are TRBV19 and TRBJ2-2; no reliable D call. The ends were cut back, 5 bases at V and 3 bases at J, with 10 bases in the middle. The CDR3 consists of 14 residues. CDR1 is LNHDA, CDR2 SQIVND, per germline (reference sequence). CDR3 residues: CASSSPGDTGELFF. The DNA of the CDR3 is TGTGCCAGTAGTTCGCCAGGAGACACCGGGGAGCTGTTTTTT.

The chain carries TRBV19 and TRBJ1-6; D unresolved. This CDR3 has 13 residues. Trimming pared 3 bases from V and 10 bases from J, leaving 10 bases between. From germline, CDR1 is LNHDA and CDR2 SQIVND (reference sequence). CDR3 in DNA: TGTGCCAGTAGTATCACAGTTTTATCACCCCTCCACTTT. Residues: CASSITVLSPLHF.

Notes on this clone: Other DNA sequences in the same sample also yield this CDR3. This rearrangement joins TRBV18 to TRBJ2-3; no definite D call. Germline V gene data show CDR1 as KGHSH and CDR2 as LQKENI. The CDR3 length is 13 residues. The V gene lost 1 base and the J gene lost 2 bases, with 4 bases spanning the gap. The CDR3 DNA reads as TGTGCCAGCTCACCACGGGACACAGATACGCAGTATTTT. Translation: CASSPRDTDTQYF.

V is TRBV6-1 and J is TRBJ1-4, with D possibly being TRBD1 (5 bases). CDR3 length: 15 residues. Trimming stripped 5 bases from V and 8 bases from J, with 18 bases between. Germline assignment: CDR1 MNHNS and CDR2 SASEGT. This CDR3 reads CASSQTRGGEEKLFF. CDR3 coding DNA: TGTGCCAGCAGTCAGACCCGGGGAGGGGAGGAAAAACTGTTTTTT.

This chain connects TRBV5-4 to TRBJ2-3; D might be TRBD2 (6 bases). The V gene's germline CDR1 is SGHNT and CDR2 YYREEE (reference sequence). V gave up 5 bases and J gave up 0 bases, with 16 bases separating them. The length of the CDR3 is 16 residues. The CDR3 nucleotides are TGTGCCAGCAGACCCCGCGGTAGCGGTAGCACAGATACGCAGTATTTT. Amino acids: CASRPRGSGSTDTQYF.

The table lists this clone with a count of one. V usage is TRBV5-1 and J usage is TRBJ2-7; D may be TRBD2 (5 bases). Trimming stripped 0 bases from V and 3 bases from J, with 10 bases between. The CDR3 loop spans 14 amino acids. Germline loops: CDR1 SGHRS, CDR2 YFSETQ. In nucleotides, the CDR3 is TGCGCCAGCAGCTTGGGGACTGTCCTCTACGAGCAGTACTTC. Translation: CASSLGTVLYEQYF.

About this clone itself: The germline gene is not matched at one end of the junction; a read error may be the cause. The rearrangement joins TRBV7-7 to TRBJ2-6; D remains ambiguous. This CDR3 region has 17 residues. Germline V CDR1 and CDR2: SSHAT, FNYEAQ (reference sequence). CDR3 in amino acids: CASSLNTLSSGANVLTF. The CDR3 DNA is TGTGCTAGCAGCTTAAACACCTTAAGCTCTGGGGCCAACGTCCTGACTTTC.

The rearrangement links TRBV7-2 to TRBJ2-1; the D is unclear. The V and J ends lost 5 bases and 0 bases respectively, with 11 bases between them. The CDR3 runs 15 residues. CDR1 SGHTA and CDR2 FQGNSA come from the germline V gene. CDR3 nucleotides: TGTGCCAGCAGCCCGACAAGGAGCTCCTACAATGAGCAGTTCTTC. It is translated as CASSPTRSSYNEQFF.

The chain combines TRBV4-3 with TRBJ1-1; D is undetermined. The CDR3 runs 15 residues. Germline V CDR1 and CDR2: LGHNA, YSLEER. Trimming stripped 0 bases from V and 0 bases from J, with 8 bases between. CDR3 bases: TGCGCCAGCAGCCAAGACTCAGGTGTGAACACTGAAGCTTTCTTT. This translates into CASSQDSGVNTEAFF.

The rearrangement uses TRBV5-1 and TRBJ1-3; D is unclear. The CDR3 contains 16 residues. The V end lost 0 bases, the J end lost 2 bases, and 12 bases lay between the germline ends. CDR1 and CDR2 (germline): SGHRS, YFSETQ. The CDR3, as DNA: TGCGCCAGCAGCTTGGCGCTTGGCGGGCCTGGAAACACCATATATTTT. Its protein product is CASSLALGGPGNTIYF.

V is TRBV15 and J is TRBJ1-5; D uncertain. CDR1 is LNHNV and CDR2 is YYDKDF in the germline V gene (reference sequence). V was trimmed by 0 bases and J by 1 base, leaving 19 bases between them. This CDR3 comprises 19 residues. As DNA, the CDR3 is TGTGCCACCAGCAGAGATTCGGCCCACCTAGGTGGGAGCAATCAGCCCCAGCATTTT. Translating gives CATSRDSAHLGGSNQPQHF.